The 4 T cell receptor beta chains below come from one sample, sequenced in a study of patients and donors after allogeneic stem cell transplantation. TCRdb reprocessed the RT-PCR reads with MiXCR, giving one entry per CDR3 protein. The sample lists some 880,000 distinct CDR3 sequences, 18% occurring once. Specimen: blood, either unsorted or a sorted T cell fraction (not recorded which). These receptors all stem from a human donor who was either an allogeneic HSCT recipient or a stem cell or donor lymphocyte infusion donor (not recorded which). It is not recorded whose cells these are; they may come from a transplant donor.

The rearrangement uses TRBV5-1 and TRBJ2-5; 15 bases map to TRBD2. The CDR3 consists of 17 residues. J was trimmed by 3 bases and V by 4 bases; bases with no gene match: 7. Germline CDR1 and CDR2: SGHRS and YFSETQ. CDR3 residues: CASSPGLAGGLEETQYF. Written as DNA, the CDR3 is TGCGCCAGCAGCCCAGGACTAGCGGGAGGGCTGGAAGAGACCCAGTACTTC.

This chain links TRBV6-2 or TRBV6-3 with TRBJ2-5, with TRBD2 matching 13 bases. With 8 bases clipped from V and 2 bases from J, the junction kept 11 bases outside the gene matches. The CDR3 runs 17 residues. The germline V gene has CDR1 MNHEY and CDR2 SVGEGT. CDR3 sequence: CASAPVTGLAGQETQYF. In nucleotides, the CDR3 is TGTGCCAGCGCCCCGGTGACGGGACTAGCGGGACAAGAGACCCAGTACTTC.

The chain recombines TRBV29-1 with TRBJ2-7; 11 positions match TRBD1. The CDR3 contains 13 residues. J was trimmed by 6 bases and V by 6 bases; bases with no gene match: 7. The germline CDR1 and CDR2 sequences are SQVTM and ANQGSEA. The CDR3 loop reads CSVSGTGGSEQYF. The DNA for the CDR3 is TGCAGCGTCTCCGGGACAGGGGGGTCCGAGCAGTACTTC.

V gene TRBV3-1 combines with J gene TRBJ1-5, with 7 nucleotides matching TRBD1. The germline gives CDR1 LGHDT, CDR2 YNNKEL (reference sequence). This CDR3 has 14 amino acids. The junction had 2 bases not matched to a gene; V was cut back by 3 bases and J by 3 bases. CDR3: CASSHTGVNQPQHF. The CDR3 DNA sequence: TGTGCCAGCAGCCACACAGGGGTCAATCAGCCCCAGCATTTT.